A single sample is the source of the 15 T cell receptor beta chains below, sequenced in a study of CD8 T cells in Susac syndrome. Reverse transcription used about 0.45 to 1 ug RNA and random hexamers. TCRdb independently ran MiXCR on the immunoSEQ multiplex PCR reads; one entry per CDR3 protein. The profile shows some 240,000 distinct CDR3 sequences, 90% to 97% of them singletons. Sequencing was performed on CD4+ T cells from PBMCs. Receptor source: a human donor with Susac syndrome.

V gene TRBV18 combines with J gene TRBJ2-5, with 7 bases aligning to TRBD2. The CDR3 extends over 18 amino acids. Germline CDR1 and CDR2: KGHSH and LQKENI. V lost 1 base, J lost 2 bases, and 13 bases stayed unmatched. The CDR3 DNA follows: TGTGCCAGCTCACCACGTTCGGAACTAGCGCAAACTCAAGAGACCCAGTACTTC. Translation: CASSPRSELAQTQETQYF.

This chain connects TRBV3-1 to TRBJ2-5; TRBD2 matches at 10 bases. V gave up 4 bases and J gave up 5 bases; unmatched junction bases: 13. This CDR3 region has 17 residues. In germline, CDR1 is LGHDT, CDR2 YNNKEL (reference sequence). CDR3 amino acids: CASSLAPSGRAWETQYF. The CDR3 DNA follows: TGTGCCAGCAGCCTCGCTCCCAGCGGGAGGGCCTGGGAGACCCAGTACTTC.

The sample holds one count of this clonotype. The chain combines TRBV7-9 with TRBJ2-5, with D possibly being TRBD1 (6 bases). Trimming removed 5 bases from V and 5 bases from J, with 21 bases in between. The CDR3 has 16 residues. Germline lookup yields CDR1 SEHNR and CDR2 FQNEAQ (reference sequence). CDR3 nucleotides: TGTGCCAGCAGCCCCCCACAGGGCCCCTTGGGGGAGACCCAGTACTTC. The encoded protein is CASSPPQGPLGETQYF.

V gene TRBV9 combines with J gene TRBJ1-4; D is undetermined. The CDR3 contains 14 residues. Germline CDR1 is SGDLS and CDR2 is YYNGEE. Trimming pared 4 bases from V and 5 bases from J, leaving 12 bases between. This CDR3 is CASSPGDLNEKLFF. The DNA of the CDR3 is TGTGCCAGCAGCCCGGGTGATTTGAATGAAAAACTGTTTTTT.

V gene TRBV30 combines with J gene TRBJ2-5, with 9 bases lining up with TRBD2. The germline V gene has CDR1 GTSNPN and CDR2 SVGIG (reference sequence). The V gene end was trimmed by 3 bases and the J gene end by 9 bases; junction bases not matched to a gene: 14. The CDR3 contains 15 residues. The CDR3 DNA sequence: TGTGCCTGGAGACGGGGAGAAGTAGCGGGAGCGGCCCAGTACTTC. It yields the protein CAWRRGEVAGAAQYF. Full variable domain (outside the CDR3, taken from reference TRBV30 and TRBJ2-5): SQTIHQWPATLVQPVGSPLSLECTVEGTSNPNLYWYRQAAGRGLQLLFYSVGIGQISSEVPQNLSASRPQDRQFILSSKKLLLSDSGFYLCAWRRGEVAGAAQYFGPGTRLLVL.

The chain uses TRBV15 and TRBJ1-1; D gene uncertain. The CDR3 is 16 amino acids. The V gene's germline CDR1 is LNHNV and CDR2 YYDKDF (reference sequence). Trimming pared 3 bases from V and 4 bases from J, leaving 18 bases between. Here the CDR3 reads CATSRDLDSSGTEAFF. DNA of the CDR3: TGTGCCACCAGCAGGGACCTCGATTCATCGGGCACTGAAGCTTTCTTT. The complete variable domain, with remaining parts taken from reference TRBV15 and TRBJ1-1, reads DAMVIQNPRYQVTQFGKPVTLSCSQTLNHNVMYWYQQKSSQAPKLLFHYYDKDFNNEADTPDNFQSRRPNTSFCFLDIRSPGLGDTAMYLCATSRDLDSSGTEAFFGQGTRLTVV.

This chain connects TRBV5-4 to TRBJ2-2; TRBD2 matches 12 bases. The CDR3 length is 15 residues. Germline V gives CDR1 SGHNT, CDR2 YYREEE (reference sequence). V shed 4 bases and J 9 bases; nucleotides not matched to a gene: 7. CDR3 nucleotides: TGTGCCAGCAGCCCCGGACTAGCGGGATCGAGGGAGCTGTTTTTT. It codes for CASSPGLAGSRELFF.

The chain is built from TRBV5-1 and TRBJ2-2; D not resolved. The CDR3 totals 13 residues. Germline lookup yields CDR1 SGHRS and CDR2 YFSETQ. V gave up 3 bases and J gave up 4 bases, with 7 bases separating them. CDR3 DNA sequence: TGCGCCAGCAGCTCTTACCTCACCGGGGAGCTGTTTTTT. Translated: CASSSYLTGELFF.

The chain carries TRBV5-6 and TRBJ1-2; 11 nucleotides match TRBD1. The germline gives CDR1 SGHDT, CDR2 YYEEEE. The CDR3 length is 14 residues. V was pared by 3 bases and J by 7 bases, with 5 bases of the junction left unmatched. In DNA form, the CDR3 reads TGTGCCAGCAGCTCGAGGACAGGGGGCCTTGGCTACACCTTC. Its translation: CASSSRTGGLGYTF.

The CDR3 bases are TGTGCCAGCAGCCCCGAGGACAATCCTTGGGAGCAGTACTTC. This codes for CASSPEDNPWEQYF. The chain couples TRBV7-2 to TRBJ2-7; perhaps TRBD1 as D (5 bases). The germline gives CDR1 SGHTA, CDR2 FQGNSA. This CDR3 is 14 amino acids long. Between the trimmed V and J ends, which lost 5 bases and 7 bases, there was a span of 18 bases.

V and J are TRBV14 and TRBJ1-1; D gene ambiguous. CDR1 is SGHDN, CDR2 FVKESK, per germline. The CDR3 has 14 amino acids. Trimming took 4 bases from V and 5 from J, leaving 14 bases between them. CDR3 nucleotides: TGTGCCAGCAGCCCGCTTCGAACTTGGACTGAAGCTTTCTTT. As protein: CASSPLRTWTEAFF.

The chain links TRBV25-1 to TRBJ2-1; 9 bases agree with TRBD2. J lost 4 bases, V lost 3 bases, and 7 bases had no gene match. Looked up from germline, CDR1 is MGHDK and CDR2 is SYGVNS. CDR3 size: 16 residues. The DNA for the CDR3 is TGTGCCAGCAGTGATCAACCGACTAGCGGATACAATGAGCAGTTCTTC. Amino acid sequence: CASSDQPTSGYNEQFF.

The CDR3 reads CASSQSRDRVINQYF. CDR3 nucleotide sequence: TGTGCCAGCAGCCAGTCCCGGGACAGGGTAATAAACCAGTACTTC. The chain has TRBV7-8 and TRBJ2-5; 9 nucleotides line up with TRBD1. Germline assignment: CDR1 SGHVS and CDR2 FQNEAQ. V trimming: 5 bases; J trimming: 10 bases; junction bases outside the gene matches: 14. This CDR3 has 15 amino acids.

The chain employs TRBV4-2 and TRBJ1-1, with D possibly TRBD1 on 5 matching bases. Trimming removed 0 bases at V and 11 bases at J, with 13 bases between. The CDR3 is 13 amino acids. Looked up from germline, CDR1 is LGHNA and CDR2 is YNFKEQ. DNA of the CDR3: TGTGCCAGCAGCCAAGAGGTGGCAGGGAACGCTTTCTTT. It encodes CASSQEVAGNAFF.

The chain couples TRBV4-1 to TRBJ2-5; possible D gene TRBD1, 5 bases. The CDR3 runs to 14 residues. The germline gives CDR1 MGHRA, CDR2 YSYEKL. The V and J ends lost 6 bases and 1 base respectively, with 12 bases between them. CDR3 DNA sequence: TGCGCCAGCAGGCAATGGGGCGGCCAAGAGACCCAGTACTTC. Translated: CASRQWGGQETQYF.